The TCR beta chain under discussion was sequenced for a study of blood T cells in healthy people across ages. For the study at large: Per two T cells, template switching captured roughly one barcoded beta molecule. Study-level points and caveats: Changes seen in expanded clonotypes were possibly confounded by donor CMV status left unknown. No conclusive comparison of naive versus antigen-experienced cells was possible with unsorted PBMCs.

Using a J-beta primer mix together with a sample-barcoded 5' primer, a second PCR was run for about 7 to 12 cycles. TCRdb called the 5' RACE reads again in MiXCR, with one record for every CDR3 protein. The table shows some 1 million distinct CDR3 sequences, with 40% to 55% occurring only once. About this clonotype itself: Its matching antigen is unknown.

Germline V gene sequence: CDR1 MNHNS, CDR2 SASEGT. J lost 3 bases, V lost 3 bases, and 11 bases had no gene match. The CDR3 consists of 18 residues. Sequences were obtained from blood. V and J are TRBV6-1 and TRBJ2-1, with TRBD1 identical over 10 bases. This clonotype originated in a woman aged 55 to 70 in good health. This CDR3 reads CASSDSRIRDRGYNEQFF. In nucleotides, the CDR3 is TGTGCCAGCAGTGATTCTCGCATCCGGGACAGGGGCTACAATGAGCAGTTCTTC.